This T cell receptor (beta chain) was observed in a study of cytomegalovirus exposure and HLA in healthy donors. Germline lookup yields CDR1 MNHEY and CDR2 SMNVEV (reference sequence). CDR3 length: 17 amino acids. Trimming removed 6 bases from V and 4 bases from J, with 22 bases in between. Broader study findings: Many donors shared some public TCRs, even though most TCR sequences were rare.

Assay used: immunoSEQ multiplex PCR; TCRdb lists only in-frame clones, some missing. The table shows approximately 220,000 clones, with 80% to 85% occurring only once. Concerning this clone: Antigen unknown.

The receptor was derived from a woman between 25 and 40 years old in good health and CMV-seropositive. Sequenced sample: PBMCs. The chain joins TRBV27 to TRBJ1-3; TRBD1 is a possible D gene (5 bases). CDR3 nucleotide sequence: TGTGCCAGCAGCACCCCGGGACTTCGGCAAAGGGGAAACACCATATATTTT. It yields the protein CASSTPGLRQRGNTIYF.